The rows below give T cell receptor beta chains drawn from one sample of a study of blood T cell repertoires in COVID-19. TCRdb's table, derived via immunoSEQ multiplex PCR, lists solely in-frame clones and lacks some. This sample has about 180,000 clones; approximately 85% occur once, and the top ten carry over 2.5%. Sequenced: peripheral blood. The source of these receptors is a man aged 60-69 years with acute or convalescent COVID-19. Both conserved end residues are part of each CDR3. Fields, in order: V gene, D gene, clone size, J gene, CDR3 DNA, CDR3 protein. A D gene is named only where the DNA matches it firmly. Part of the rows lack a size; the others show once, few, many or a class for expanded clones.

>TRBV5-5|.|.|TRBJ2-1
TGTGCCAGCAGCTACACAGGGCGGGATGAGCAGTTCTTC
CASSYTGRDEQFF
>TRBV21-1|.|.|TRBJ2-4
TGTGCCAGCACCACAGTAAGGGGAGCCAAAAACATTCAGTACTTC
CASTTVRGAKNIQYF
>TRBV2|.|.|TRBJ2-3
TGTGCCAGCAGTGGGGACTTTAGCTATACGCAGTATTTT
CASSGDFSYTQYF
>TRBV12-5|.|.|TRBJ1-1
TGTGCTAGTGGTTATATGAACACTGAAGCTTTCTTT
CASGYMNTEAFF
>TRBV5-6|.|.|TRBJ2-3
TGTGCCAGCAGCTTAGGGCGGGTTATTAGCACAGATACGCAGTATTTT
CASSLGRVISTDTQYF
>TRBV27|.|few|TRBJ1-3
TGTGCCAGCATCCCGGGGGGGGCAGCTGGAAACACCATATATTTT
CASIPGGAAGNTIYF
>TRBV7-3|TRBD2|.|TRBJ2-1
TGTGCCAGCAGCTCTAGCGGCAATGAGCAGTTCTTC
CASSSSGNEQFF
>TRBV6-5|TRBD1|.|TRBJ1-1
TGTGCCAGCAGTCAGCCCGACAGGGTTGAAGCTTTCTTT
CASSQPDRVEAFF
>TRBV2|TRBD1|.|TRBJ2-2
TGTGCCAGCAAGAGACAGGGGGCTGGCGGGGAGCTGTTTTTT
CASKRQGAGGELFF
>TRBV28|TRBD1|.|TRBJ1-5
TGTGCCAGCAGCCCGACAGGGCAAGGCAATCAGCCCCAGCATTTT
CASSPTGQGNQPQHF
>TRBV27|TRBD2|.|TRBJ2-1
TGTGCCAGCAGTTTCACTAGCGGCTACAATGAGCAGTTCTTC
CASSFTSGYNEQFF
>TRBV27|TRBD1|few|TRBJ2-5
TGTGCCAGCAGGGGGACAGGGCTTTGGGAGACCCAGTACTTC
CASRGTGLWETQYF
>TRBV19|.|few|TRBJ1-4
TGTGCCAGTAGTATGGGGGGGACTTCGAAACTGTTTTTT
CASSMGGTSKLFF
>TRBV19|.|.|TRBJ2-6
TGTGCCAGTAGTCCTCGGACAGTACGGGCCAACGTCCTGACTTTC
CASSPRTVRANVLTF
>TRBV12-3/TRBV12-4|.|.|TRBJ2-7
TGTGCCAGCAGTTTGCGGCGCGAGCAGTACTTC
CASSLRREQYF
>TRBV15|.|once|TRBJ2-7
TGTGCCACCAGCAGAGAGCCGGGGGGCGCGTACGAGCAGTACTTC
CATSREPGGAYEQYF
>TRBV13|.|.|TRBJ2-3
TGTGCCAGCAGCCCCCAGGGGGATACGCAGTATTTT
CASSPQGDTQYF
>TRBV27|.|.|TRBJ2-1
TGTGCCAGCAGTTCCCGAATCGGGAGCTCCTACAATGAGCAGTTCTTC
CASSSRIGSSYNEQFF
>TRBV27|TRBD1|.|TRBJ2-7
TGTGCCAGCTTCTCAGGGGGCTCCTACGAGCAGTACTTC
CASFSGGSYEQYF
>TRBV28|TRBD2|.|TRBJ2-1
TGTGCCAGCACAGTTACAGTAGCGGGAGGGAATGAGCAGTTCTTC
CASTVTVAGGNEQFF
>TRBV4-3|.|.|TRBJ1-2
TGCGCCAGCAGCCAAGAGGGAGGGATGGGCTATGGCTACACCTTC
CASSQEGGMGYGYTF
>TRBV28|TRBD2|.|TRBJ2-5
TGTGCCAGCAGTTTAAGAATAGGACTAGCGGGAGAGACCCAGTACTTC
CASSLRIGLAGETQYF
>TRBV28|TRBD2|few|TRBJ2-2
TGTGCCAGCAGTTTAGCGGGGGCCGGGGAGCTGTTTTTT
CASSLAGAGELFF
>TRBV5-1|.|.|TRBJ2-1
TGCGCCAGCAGCCGGGGTAATGAGCAGTTCTTC
CASSRGNEQFF
>TRBV27|TRBD1|.|TRBJ2-7
TGTGCCAGCAGTCCCCGTACAGGGGACCTTTACGAGCAGTACTTC
CASSPRTGDLYEQYF
>TRBV7-2|.|.|TRBJ2-1
TGTGCCAGCAGCACCCAGACAGGTGCGAAGCAGTTCTTC
CASSTQTGAKQFF
>TRBV10-3|TRBD2|.|TRBJ2-1
TGTGCCATCAGTGAGCCATACCCTACGGGCGGGGGGCTCTCCTACAATGAGCAGTTCTTC
CAISEPYPTGGGLSYNEQFF
>TRBV9|TRBD1|.|TRBJ1-1
TGTGCCAGCAGCGTAACGACAGGGGCCAGGGCTTTCTTT
CASSVTTGARAFF
>TRBV15|.|.|TRBJ2-1
TGTGCCACCAGCAGAGCGGGCGAGCGGCCGGACCCTAGGCACAATGAGCAGTTCTTC
CATSRAGERPDPRHNEQFF
>TRBV5-8|.|.|TRBJ1-6
TGTGCCAGCAGCTGGGGGGATCTTAATTCACCCCTCCACTTT
CASSWGDLNSPLHF
>TRBV29-1|.|.|TRBJ2-7
TGCAGCGCTGACCGGACTCGAGGGGGATCCTACGAGCAGTACTTC
CSADRTRGGSYEQYF
>TRBV19|.|.|TRBJ1-5
TGTGCCAGTAGTATCTGGGGCCTCCATAGCAATCAGCCCCAGCATTTT
CASSIWGLHSNQPQHF
>TRBV10-3|.|.|TRBJ2-3
TGTGCCATCAGTGAACCCCGGGCAGGGGCCTATAGCACAGATACGCAGTATTTT
CAISEPRAGAYSTDTQYF
>TRBV6-2/TRBV6-3|TRBD2|.|TRBJ2-7
TGTGCCAGCAGCGGACTAGCGGGAGGGCCCTACGAGCAGTACTTC
CASSGLAGGPYEQYF
>TRBV28|TRBD1|.|TRBJ2-7
TGTGCCAGTCAGGGGGAAGGCCTCTCCTACGAGCAGTACTTC
CASQGEGLSYEQYF
>TRBV5-4|TRBD1|.|TRBJ2-7
TGTGCCAGCAGCAGCAAGGCGACCGGGACAGCTGTTTGGGAGCAGTACTTC
CASSSKATGTAVWEQYF
>TRBV7-6|.|.|TRBJ2-6
TGTGCCAGCAGCTTAGAGGCAGGGCTCTCTGGGGCCAACGTCCTGACTTTC
CASSLEAGLSGANVLTF
>TRBV28|.|few|TRBJ1-5
TGTGCCAGCAGGACGGGGAATCAGCCCCAGCATTTT
CASRTGNQPQHF
>TRBV15|TRBD2|many|TRBJ2-7
TGTGCCACCAGCCTATTTAGCGGGAGCCACGAGCAGTACTTC
CATSLFSGSHEQYF
>TRBV15|TRBD2|.|TRBJ2-1
TGTGCCACCAGCAGATACCCTGGAGGGGCTAGCGGGAGGGCTTCCTACAATGAGCAGTTCTTC
CATSRYPGGASGRASYNEQFF
>TRBV2|TRBD1|.|TRBJ1-2
TGTGCCAGCAGTAAGGACAGGGGCGGCTACACCTTC
CASSKDRGGYTF
>TRBV30|.|.|TRBJ1-6
TGTGCCTGGAGTGTACGCGGCGTAAGCTCCTATAATTCACCCCTCCACTTT
CAWSVRGVSSYNSPLHF
>TRBV28|TRBD1|.|TRBJ2-4
TGTGCCAGCAGTTTAACGGCAGCAGGGGGTCGAAACATTCAGTACTTC
CASSLTAAGGRNIQYF
>TRBV29-1|TRBD1|.|TRBJ1-5
TGCAGCGTGGGACAGGGGGCAGGACAGCCCCAGCATTTT
CSVGQGAGQPQHF
>TRBV18|TRBD2|once|TRBJ2-7
TGTGCCAGCTCACAACGGACTAGCGGGACCTACGAGCAGTACTTC
CASSQRTSGTYEQYF
>TRBV28|.|.|TRBJ2-6
TGTGCCAGCAGTTTCAGGGCCTCTGGGGCCAACGTCCTGACTTTC
CASSFRASGANVLTF
>TRBV7-9|TRBD1|.|TRBJ2-2
TGTGCCAGCAGACCTCAGGGGGACACCGGGGAGCTGTTTTTT
CASRPQGDTGELFF
>TRBV5-1|TRBD1|.|TRBJ1-4
TGCGCCAGCAGCTTGCTAACAGGGGGAACTAATGAAAAACTGTTTTTT
CASSLLTGGTNEKLFF
>TRBV28|TRBD2|few|TRBJ2-1
TGTGCCAGCAGGCCAACCTCCGGGACTAGCGCCACGAATGAGCAGTTCTTC
CASRPTSGTSATNEQFF
>TRBV7-9|.|.|TRBJ2-7
TGTGCCAGCAGCTCAGGGTTAAGGGAGCAGTACTTC
CASSSGLREQYF
>TRBV19|.|.|TRBJ1-2
TGTGCCAGTAGTAAGGTTGGTACAGCTCGGGGCTACACCTTC
CASSKVGTARGYTF
>TRBV28|.|.|TRBJ1-5
TGTGCCAGCAACATTGGGGCGGGAGGACAGAGCAATCAGCCCCAGCATTTT
CASNIGAGGQSNQPQHF
>TRBV9|TRBD1|.|TRBJ1-2
TGTGCCAGCAGCGTTGGGACAGGGGACTATGGCTACACCTTC
CASSVGTGDYGYTF